A single T cell receptor (beta chain) is shown here with its context. Its matching antigen is unknown. Measured with immunoSEQ multiplex PCR; TCRdb has only the in-frame clones, and not every one. The sample lists roughly 30,000 clones, approximately 79% occurring once. V was pared by 5 bases and J by 4 bases, with 14 bases between. CDR1 is LNHDA, CDR2 SQIVND, per germline (reference sequence). CDR3 size: 14 residues. Noted time point: cycle 4 day 1 (C4D1), after 5 to 7 weeks of nivolumab. Every patient relapsed after autologous stem cell transplantation, and brentuximab vedotin exposure varied. Thawed PBMCs underwent magnetic negative selection to yield purified CD4+ T cells. The entry originates in a study of PD-1 blockade in classical Hodgkin lymphoma. Study-level findings and limits: Researchers reported that CD4+ TCR diversity, though not CD8+, rose significantly by C4D1.

J is TRBJ2-5 and V is TRBV19, with D possibly TRBD1 on 6 matching bases. The specimen comprised CD4+ T cells from blood, sampled before the fourth cycle of nivolumab. The source is a human donor with classical Hodgkin lymphoma. The CDR3 DNA sequence: TGTGCCAGTAGTCCTGACAGGATTGTAGAGACCCAGTACTTC. This encodes CASSPDRIVETQYF.